This T cell receptor (beta chain) was recorded in a study of shared clonotypes between healthy human individuals. Study as a whole: Three CD4 naive, three CD4 memory, two CD8 naive and one CD8 memory plate were used per donor. Study findings and constraints: Naive subsets typically showed greater estimated richness than memory subsets. Represented diversity, genetic and exposure-history alike, was limited by few donors.

It was CD45RO-negative cells, positively selected for CCR7, that made up naive CD8 cells, with terminally differentiated effector memory CD45RA+ cells excluded. Each replicate PCR on the sorted subsets used around 200 ng DNA (around 30,000 T cell genomes). This table comes from immunoSEQ multiplex PCR, and its TCRdb copy is limited to in-frame clones, with some not included. This sample has some 2.1 million clones, with just under 95% found just once. A remark on this clone: Its target is unknown.

The CDR3 has 16 residues. The V gene lost 2 bases and the J gene lost 7 bases, with 20 bases spanning the gap. Germline V gene lookup returns CDR1 MNHEY and CDR2 SMNVEV (reference sequence). The chain uses TRBV27 and TRBJ1-2; D may be TRBD1 (6 bases). The TCR comes from a man aged 18 to 29 in good health. The sequenced sample consisted of naive CD8+ T cells sorted from blood. This chain's CDR3 is CASSLAHPPGAGGYTF. The CDR3, as DNA: TGTGCCAGCAGTTTAGCCCACCCTCCGGGGGCAGGTGGCTACACCTTC.